The source of this TCR beta chain is a study of shared clonotypes between healthy human individuals. It was CD45RO-negative cells, positively selected for CCR7, that made up naive CD8 cells, with terminally differentiated effector memory CD45RA+ cells excluded. Donors, without exception, were Caucasian adults residing in Nashville, Tennessee. Study conclusions and caveats: Shared clonotypes: about 4.6% naive CD4, roughly 3.5% naive CD8, 2.3% memory CD4, roughly 0.4% memory CD8.

This clone was recorded only once. Its antigen is undetermined. Generated by immunoSEQ multiplex PCR, the TCRdb table keeps only in-frame clones and is missing some. The top ten hold around 1.8% of the sample, which has about 2.1 million clones, 80% to 95% seen once. The sample comprised naive CD8+ T cells from PBMCs. The origin of this receptor is a man aged 18 to 29 in good health. Some clones in this sample may be carry-over from other donors' samples.

CDR3 coding DNA: TGTGCCAGCAGCGACCCCACTAGCGGGAGTACCCCCGAGCAGTACTTC. This codes for CASSDPTSGSTPEQYF. This sequence joins TRBV9 and TRBJ2-7; 11 bases fit TRBD2. The V gene's germline CDR1 is SGDLS and CDR2 YYNGEE. The length of the CDR3 is 16 residues. Trimming at V came to 3 bases and at J to 6 bases, leaving 11 bases not matched to a gene.